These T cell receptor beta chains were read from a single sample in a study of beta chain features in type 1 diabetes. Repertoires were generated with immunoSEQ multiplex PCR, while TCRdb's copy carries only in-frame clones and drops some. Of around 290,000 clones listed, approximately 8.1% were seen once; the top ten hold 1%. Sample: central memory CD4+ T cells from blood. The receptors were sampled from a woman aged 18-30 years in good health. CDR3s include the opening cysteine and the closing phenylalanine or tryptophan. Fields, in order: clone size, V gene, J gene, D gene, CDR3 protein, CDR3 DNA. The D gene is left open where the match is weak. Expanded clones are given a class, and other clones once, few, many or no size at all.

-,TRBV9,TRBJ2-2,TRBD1,CASSSSPGTGGITGELFF,TGTGCCAGCAGCTCTAGCCCAGGAACAGGGGGTATCACCGGGGAGCTGTTTTTT
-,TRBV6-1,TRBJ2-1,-,CAIKGAYYNEQFF,TGTGCCATCAAAGGGGCATACTACAATGAGCAGTTCTTC
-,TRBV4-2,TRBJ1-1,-,CASSLGRNTEAFF,TGTGCCAGCAGCCTCGGTCGGAACACTGAAGCTTTCTTT
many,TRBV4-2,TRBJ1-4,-,CASSRSRTNEKLFF,TGTGCCAGCAGCCGGTCGAGGACTAATGAAAAACTGTTTTTT
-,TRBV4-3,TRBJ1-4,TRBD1,CASSPHRGVNEKLFF,TGCGCCAGCAGCCCTCACAGGGGAGTTAATGAAAAACTGTTTTTT
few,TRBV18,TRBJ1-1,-,CASSPPSRGRTEAFF,TGTGCCAGCTCACCCCCTTCCCGGGGGCGGACTGAAGCTTTCTTT
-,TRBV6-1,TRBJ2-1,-,CASSPSGRHNEQFF,TGTGCCAGCAGTCCCTCCGGCCGCCACAATGAGCAGTTCTTC
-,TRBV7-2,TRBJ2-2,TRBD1,CASSPAGQVASGELFF,TGTGCCAGCAGCCCCGCGGGACAGGTGGCGTCCGGGGAGCTGTTTTTT
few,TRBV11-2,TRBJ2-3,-,CASSFWGRERDTQYF,TGTGCCAGCAGCTTCTGGGGCCGGGAGAGGGATACGCAGTATTTT
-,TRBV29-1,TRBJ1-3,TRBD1,CSAQGGSGNTIYF,TGCAGCGCTCAGGGGGGTTCTGGAAACACCATATATTTT
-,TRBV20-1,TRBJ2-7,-,CSARDEPEQYF,TGCAGTGCTAGAGACGAACCGGAGCAGTACTTC
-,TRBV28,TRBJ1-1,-,CASSNTGGTEAFF,TGTGCCAGCAGTAATACGGGAGGCACTGAAGCTTTCTTT
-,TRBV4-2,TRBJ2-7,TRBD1,CASSQGGTGRVHEQYF,TGTGCCAGCAGCCAAGGGGGGACAGGGAGGGTACACGAGCAGTACTTC
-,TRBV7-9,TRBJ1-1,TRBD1,CASSQDFGTGGEAFF,TGCGCCAGCAGCCAAGACTTTGGGACAGGTGGAGAAGCTTTCTTT
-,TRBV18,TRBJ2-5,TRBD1,CASSPGQGETQYF,TGTGCCAGCTCACCAGGACAGGGAGAGACCCAGTACTTC
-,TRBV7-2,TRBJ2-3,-,CASSFRDTDTQYF,TGTGCCAGCAGCTTTCGGGACACAGATACGCAGTATTTT
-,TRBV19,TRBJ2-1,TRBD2,CASSIAQGLLNNEQFF,TGTGCCAGTAGTATCGCCCAGGGACTACTGAACAATGAGCAGTTCTTC
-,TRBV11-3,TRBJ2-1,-,CASSLSGENYYNEQFF,TGTGCCAGCAGCTTATCGGGGGAGAACTACTACAATGAGCAGTTCTTC
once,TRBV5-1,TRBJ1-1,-,CASSYGSGVLNTEAFF,TGCGCCAGCAGCTATGGCTCAGGGGTCCTGAACACTGAAGCTTTCTTT
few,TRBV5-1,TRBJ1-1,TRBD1,CASSLAGTVSEAFF,TGCGCCAGCAGCTTGGCGGGGACAGTCAGTGAAGCTTTCTTT
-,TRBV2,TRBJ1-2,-,CASSASSGRGSYGYTF,TGTGCCAGCAGTGCCTCCAGCGGTAGGGGCTCCTATGGCTACACCTTC
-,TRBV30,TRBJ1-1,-,CAWSGQGLEAFF,TGTGCCTGGAGCGGGCAGGGGCTTGAAGCTTTCTTT
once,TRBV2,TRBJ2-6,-,CASNPDRLLLAGANVLTF,TGTGCCAGCAACCCCGACAGACTGCTTCTAGCTGGGGCCAACGTCCTGACTTTC
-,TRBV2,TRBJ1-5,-,CASSTQGDQPQHF,TGTGCCAGCAGCACTCAGGGAGATCAGCCCCAGCATTTT
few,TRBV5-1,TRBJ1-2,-,CASSSRTENYGYTF,TGCGCCAGCAGCTCTAGGACGGAGAACTATGGCTACACCTTC
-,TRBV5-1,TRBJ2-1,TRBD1,CASSEIAGGYNEQFF,TGCGCCAGCAGCGAAATCGCAGGGGGCTACAATGAGCAGTTCTTC
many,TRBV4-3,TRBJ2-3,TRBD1,CASSQDLAGGADTQYF,TGCGCCAGCAGCCAAGATCTGGCAGGGGGCGCAGATACGCAGTATTTT
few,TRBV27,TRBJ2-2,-,CASSPRQGTGELFF,TGTGCCAGCAGTCCCCGTCAGGGCACCGGGGAGCTGTTTTTT
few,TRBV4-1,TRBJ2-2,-,CASSSRGGMNTGELFF,TGCGCCAGCAGCTCCCGGGGAGGAATGAACACCGGGGAGCTGTTTTTT
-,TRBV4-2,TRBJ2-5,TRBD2,CASSQQRDLGETQYF,TGTGCCAGCAGCCAACAGCGGGATTTGGGAGAGACCCAGTACTTC